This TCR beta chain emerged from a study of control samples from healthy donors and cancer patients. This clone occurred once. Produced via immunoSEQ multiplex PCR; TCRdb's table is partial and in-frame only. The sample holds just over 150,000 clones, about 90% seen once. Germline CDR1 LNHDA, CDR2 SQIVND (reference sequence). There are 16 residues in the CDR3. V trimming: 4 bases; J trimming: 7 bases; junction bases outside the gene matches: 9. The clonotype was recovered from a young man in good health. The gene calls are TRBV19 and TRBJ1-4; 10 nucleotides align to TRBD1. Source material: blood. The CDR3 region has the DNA TGTGCCAGTAGTACGGGGGACAGGGGACGAGCTGAAAAACTGTTTTTT. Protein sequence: CASSTGDRGRAEKLFF. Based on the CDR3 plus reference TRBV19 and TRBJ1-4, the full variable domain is DGGITQSPKYLFRKEGQNVTLSCEQNLNHDAMYWYRQDPGQGLRLIYYSQIVNDFQKGDIAEGYSVSREKKESFPLTVTSAQKNPTAFYLCASSTGDRGRAEKLFFGSGTQLSVL.